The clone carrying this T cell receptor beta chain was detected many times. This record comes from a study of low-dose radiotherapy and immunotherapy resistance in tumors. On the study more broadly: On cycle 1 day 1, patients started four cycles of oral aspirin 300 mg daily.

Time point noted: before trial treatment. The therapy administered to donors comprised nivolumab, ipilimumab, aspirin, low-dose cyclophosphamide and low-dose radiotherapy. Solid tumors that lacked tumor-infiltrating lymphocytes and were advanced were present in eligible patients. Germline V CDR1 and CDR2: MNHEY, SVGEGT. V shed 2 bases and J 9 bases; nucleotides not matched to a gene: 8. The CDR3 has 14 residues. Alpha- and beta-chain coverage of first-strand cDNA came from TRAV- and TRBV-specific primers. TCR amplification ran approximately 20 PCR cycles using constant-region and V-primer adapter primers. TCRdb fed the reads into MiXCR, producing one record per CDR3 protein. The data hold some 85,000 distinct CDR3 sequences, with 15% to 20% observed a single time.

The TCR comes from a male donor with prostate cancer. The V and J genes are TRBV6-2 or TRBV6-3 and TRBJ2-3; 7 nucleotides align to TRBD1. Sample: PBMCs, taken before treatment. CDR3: CASSYQDRVGTQYF. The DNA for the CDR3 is TGTGCCAGCAGTTACCAAGACAGGGTAGGAACGCAGTATTTT.